The sample holds one count of the clone carrying this T cell receptor beta chain. Antigen specificity is unknown. This specimen comes from a study of OX40 agonist ivuxolimab in advanced cancers. Study-level background: An agonistic anti-OX40 (CD134) antibody, ivuxolimab, was used to treat the patients. The study, taken as a whole, reports: The CD4+ and CD8+ T cells in the blood had expanded clonally by week 6 at 0.1 to 3.0 mg/kg.

Patients were ineligible given autoimmune disease history or systemic immunosuppression. Libraries were prepared by immunoSEQ multiplex PCR; TCRdb keeps only in-frame clonotypes and omits some of them. The sample includes about 58,000 clones, 88% seen only once; the top ten take roughly 3.7%. The CDR3 is made up of 13 amino acids. CDR1 and CDR2 from the germline V gene are SGHVS and FNYEAQ. Trimming pared 8 bases from V and 3 bases from J, leaving 14 bases between. The sequence was collected from an adult with an advanced solid tumor such as melanoma, head and neck, liver or kidney cancer. The starting material was CD4+ or CD8+ T cells sorted from blood, obtained in a trial of the OX40 agonist ivuxolimab. This chain joins TRBV7-6 and TRBJ2-7; D gene unclear. The CDR3 here is CASSQRVGYEQYF. The CDR3 DNA is TGTGCCAGCTCCCAAAGGGTCGGCTACGAGCAGTACTTC.